Presented here are 12 T cell receptor beta chains from one specimen sequenced in a study of shared clonotypes between healthy human individuals. The protocol was immunoSEQ multiplex PCR, while the TCRdb copy is restricted to in-frame clones and leaves out a portion. This sample yields fewer than 2.5 million clones, of which under 95% are seen a single time; more than 0.35% belongs to the top ten. The sample consisted of naive CD4+ T cells from PBMCs. Subset here: CD45RA+ positively selected. These receptors were collected from a man younger than 35 in good health. Some clones in this sample may be carry-over from other donors' samples.

V usage is TRBV27 and J usage is TRBJ2-1; D is unresolved. Trimming shortened V by 6 bases and J by 8 bases, and 20 bases separated the two germline ends. The length of the CDR3 is 15 residues. CDR1 is MNHEY and CDR2 is SMNVEV in the germline V gene (reference sequence). Here the CDR3 DNA reads TGTGCCAGCAGAGCCCCGTTTCGAACCCCCCATGAGCAGTTCTTC. This translates into CASRAPFRTPHEQFF.

This chain links TRBV5-1 with TRBJ2-5; 11 positions agree with TRBD1. This CDR3 contains 15 residues. Germline V gene sequence: CDR1 SGHRS, CDR2 YFSETQ. The ends lost 3 bases at V and 2 bases at J; junction bases unmatched: 3. CDR3 nucleotides: TGCGCCAGCAGCTGGGGGACAGGGGGGCAAGAGACCCAGTACTTC. It is translated as CASSWGTGGQETQYF.

The chain has TRBV28 and TRBJ1-5, with D perhaps matching TRBD1 (5 bases). Germline CDR1 and CDR2: MDHEN and SYDVKM. The CDR3 runs to 16 residues. The V gene lost 3 bases and the J gene lost 0 bases, with 12 bases spanning the gap. The CDR3 DNA reads as TGTGCCAGCAGTTTGACAGATCCAGGTAGCAATCAGCCCCAGCATTTT. This sequence encodes CASSLTDPGSNQPQHF.

This chain joins TRBV27 and TRBJ1-2, with 9 bases lining up with TRBD1. CDR1 and CDR2 from the germline V gene are MNHEY and SMNVEV (reference sequence). Losses at the gene ends were 0 bases for V and 12 bases for J; bases not matched to a gene: 5. The CDR3 extends over 13 amino acids. CDR3 coding DNA: TGTGCCAGCAGTTTATCAGCCGGGACAGGGAACACCTTC. This gives the protein CASSLSAGTGNTF.

The chain has TRBV7-2 and TRBJ2-7; D perhaps matches TRBD1 (6 bases). V was pared by 5 bases and J by 0 bases, with 14 bases between. The CDR3 has 15 amino acids. Germline V gene data show CDR1 as SGHTA and CDR2 as FQGNSA. Here the CDR3 reads CASSPRTALSYEQYF. The CDR3 DNA reads TGTGCCAGCAGCCCCCGGACAGCCCTCTCCTACGAGCAGTACTTC.

V and J are TRBV6-5 and TRBJ1-4, with 9 bases identical to TRBD1. From germline, CDR1 is MNHEY and CDR2 SVGAGI. This CDR3 is built from 14 residues. V lost 8 bases and J lost 8; bases outside the gene matches: 9. The chain's CDR3 is CASGQGKSLEKLFF. For the CDR3, the DNA is TGTGCCAGCGGACAGGGGAAGAGTTTGGAAAAACTGTTTTTT.

This rearrangement joins TRBV6-5 to TRBJ1-1; D is undetermined. The CDR3 extends over 13 amino acids. CDR1 is MNHEY and CDR2 is SVGAGI in the germline V gene. Trimming shortened V by 2 bases and J by 3 bases, and 7 bases separated the two germline ends. In DNA form, the CDR3 reads TGTGCCAGCAGTTACACCGCCGACACTGAAGCTTTCTTT. Translation gives CASSYTADTEAFF.

The chain carries TRBV28 and TRBJ1-2; D call uncertain. CDR3 length: 10 amino acids. The V gene's germline CDR1 is MDHEN and CDR2 SYDVKM. The germline V and J ends were trimmed by 10 bases and 7 bases, with 10 bases remaining between them. The CDR3 loop is CATLSGGYTF. DNA of the CDR3: TGTGCCACCCTTTCAGGTGGCTACACCTTC.

This sequence joins TRBV6-5 and TRBJ2-3, with D perhaps TRBD1 (6 bases). This CDR3 region has 14 residues. Germline assignment: CDR1 MNHEY and CDR2 SVGAGI. Trimming took 6 bases from V and 6 from J, leaving 16 bases between them. This CDR3 reads CASSRAGEPDTQYF. In DNA form, the CDR3 reads TGTGCCAGCAGCCGGGCAGGGGAACCCGATACGCAGTATTTT.

The CDR3 region has the DNA TGTGCCAGCAGCCAAGGCTCGGAGCGCTACGAGCAGTACTTC. Protein sequence: CASSQGSERYEQYF. The rearrangement links TRBV4-2 to TRBJ2-7; D not certain. Trimming pared 1 base from V and 3 bases from J, leaving 10 bases between. This CDR3 is 14 amino acids long. Germline V lookup: CDR1 LGHNA, CDR2 YNFKEQ.

V and J are TRBV2 and TRBJ1-4; D not certain. Trimming removed 3 bases from V and 7 bases from J, with 9 bases in between. This CDR3 is built from 13 residues. CDR1 SNHLY and CDR2 FYNNEI come from the germline V gene. CDR3 protein: CASSDSQREKLFF. The CDR3 DNA reads as TGTGCCAGCAGTGATTCACAACGTGAAAAACTGTTTTTT.

The chain employs TRBV4-2 and TRBJ1-4; D remains ambiguous. The V end lost 1 base, the J end lost 0 bases, and 15 bases lay between the germline ends. The CDR3 is 18 residues long. The germline V gene has CDR1 LGHNA and CDR2 YNFKEQ. The CDR3 nucleotides are TGTGCCAGCAGCCAAGTCGGAACAACGCACTCAACTAATGAAAAACTGTTTTTT. As protein: CASSQVGTTHSTNEKLFF.